These 17 T cell receptor beta chains share one sample of origin, sequenced in a study of blood T cell repertoires in COVID-19. Profiling relied on immunoSEQ multiplex PCR, and the TCRdb table lists in-frame clones only, not all of them. The data hold around 450,000 clones, with about nine tenths observed a single time. Material: PBMCs or T cells enriched from blood (not recorded which). These receptor sequences come from a woman under 30 who had recovered from COVID-19.

The rearrangement joins TRBV7-9 to TRBJ2-5; 8 bases are shared with TRBD1. CDR1 is SEHNR and CDR2 is FQNEAQ in the germline V gene (reference sequence). The CDR3 loop spans 16 amino acids. V lost 5 bases to trimming and J lost 2 bases; unmatched junction nucleotides: 10. In DNA form, the CDR3 reads TGTGCCAGCAGCCCTCGGACAGGGAATGGGCAAGAGACCCAGTACTTC. As protein: CASSPRTGNGQETQYF.

The genes are TRBV3-1 (or the pseudogene TRBV3-2) and TRBJ2-7; no clear D. The CDR3 covers 15 residues. V was trimmed by 0 bases and J by 4 bases, leaving 13 bases between them. Germline CDR1 is LGHDT and CDR2 is YNNKEL (reference sequence). The CDR3 here is CASSQDLVIGYEQYF. The CDR3 nucleotides read TGTGCCAGCAGCCAAGACCTGGTCATCGGTTACGAGCAGTACTTC.

This clone was observed a single time. The J gene is TRBJ2-3, the V gene TRBV9, with 10 bases identical to TRBD2. The J segment lost 1 base and the V segment lost 0 bases, leaving 5 bases of the junction unmatched. There are 17 residues in the CDR3. The germline gives CDR1 SGDLS, CDR2 YYNGEE. CDR3 residues: CASSVGSTSGGTDTQYF. In nucleotides, the CDR3 is TGTGCCAGCAGCGTAGGTTCAACTAGCGGGGGCACAGATACGCAGTATTTT.

The chain uses TRBV4-1 and TRBJ2-7; TRBD2 matches at 9 bases. Germline V CDR1 and CDR2: MGHRA, YSYEKL. J was trimmed by 6 bases and V by 2 bases; bases with no gene match: 8. This CDR3 has 15 amino acids. In nucleotides, the CDR3 is TGCGCCAGCAGCCAACATGGGCTAGCGGGGAGCGAGCAGTACTTC. This codes for CASSQHGLAGSEQYF.

The chain is built from TRBV18 and TRBJ2-7, with 11 nucleotides matching TRBD2. Germline values: CDR1 KGHSH, CDR2 LQKENI. V was pared by 5 bases and J by 4 bases, with 7 bases of the junction left unmatched. The CDR3 spans 15 residues. DNA of the CDR3: TGTGCCAGCTCATCTATGACTAGCGGGGAGTACGAGCAGTACTTC. As protein: CASSSMTSGEYEQYF.

V gene TRBV5-6 combines with J gene TRBJ1-1; 7 bases agree with TRBD1. CDR3 length equals 15 residues. The germline V gene encodes CDR1 SGHDT and CDR2 YYEEEE. V lost 1 base and J lost 4; bases outside the gene matches: 7. CDR3 region: CASSLPQTGSTEAFF. CDR3 sequence (DNA): TGTGCCAGCAGCTTGCCTCAGACAGGGAGCACTGAAGCTTTCTTT.

The chain couples TRBV2 to TRBJ2-7, with 12 bases that match TRBD2. The J segment lost 0 bases and the V segment lost 2 bases, leaving 5 bases of the junction unmatched. Per germline, CDR1 SNHLY and CDR2 FYNNEI. There are 17 residues in the CDR3. The DNA of the CDR3 is TGTGCCAGCAGTGAACTAGCGGGGGGGACAAGCTCCTACGAGCAGTACTTC. It translates to CASSELAGGTSSYEQYF.

This clone was found a few times. The chain uses TRBV7-2 and TRBJ2-5, with 8 bases matching TRBD2. Germline V lookup: CDR1 SGHTA, CDR2 FQGNSA. This CDR3 has 16 residues. After removal of 3 bases from V and 4 bases from J, the junction contained 10 bases not matched to a gene. CDR3 residues: CASSLWAGGGRETQYF. In DNA form, the CDR3 reads TGTGCCAGCAGCTTGTGGGCGGGGGGCGGCAGAGAGACCCAGTACTTC.

This chain joins TRBV7-9 and TRBJ1-2, with TRBD1 as a possible D gene (5 bases). The germline CDR1 and CDR2 sequences are SEHNR and FQNEAQ (reference sequence). V was shortened by 1 base and J by 0 bases, with 9 bases between the two germline ends. The CDR3 loop spans 15 amino acids. The CDR3 DNA sequence: TGTGCCAGCAGCTTAGAGGGGATATCTAACTATGGCTACACCTTC. The encoded protein is CASSLEGISNYGYTF. Together with reference TRBV7-9 and TRBJ1-2, the CDR3 gives the full variable domain: DTGVSQNPRHKITKRGQNVTFRCDPISEHNRLYWYRQTLGQGPEFLTYFQNEAQLEKSRLLSDRFSAERPKGSFSTLEIQRTEQGDSAMYLCASSLEGISNYGYTFGSGTRLTVV.

The gene calls are TRBV6-6 and TRBJ1-3; 7 bases are shared with TRBD1. Germline trimming cut 2 bases from V and 0 bases from J; bases unmatched to any gene: 4. The CDR3 sequence is 16 residues long. The V gene's germline CDR1 is MNHNY and CDR2 SVGAGI (reference sequence). The CDR3 region is CASSYPGTDSGNTIYF. The CDR3 nucleotides are TGTGCCAGCAGTTACCCGGGGACAGACTCTGGAAACACCATATATTTT.

The J gene is TRBJ1-5, the V gene TRBV19; TRBD1 matches 10 bases. J gave up 2 bases and V 7 bases, and 14 bases lay outside the gene matches. In germline, CDR1 is LNHDA, CDR2 SQIVND (reference sequence). CDR3 size: 18 residues. The CDR3 sequence is CASTLGTGATRGNQPQHF. The CDR3 DNA reads TGTGCCAGTACCCTCGGGACAGGGGCTACTCGTGGCAATCAGCCCCAGCATTTT.

This clone was seen a handful of times. The chain recombines TRBV28 with TRBJ1-2, with D uncertain. V gave up 3 bases and J gave up 4 bases, with 6 bases separating them. The V gene's germline CDR1 is MDHEN and CDR2 SYDVKM. This CDR3 comprises 12 residues. CDR3 in amino acids: CASSFSVYGYTF. CDR3 in DNA: TGTGCCAGCAGTTTTAGTGTCTATGGCTACACCTTC.

The chain uses TRBV18 and TRBJ2-5, with TRBD2 matching over 9 bases. The V gene's germline CDR1 is KGHSH and CDR2 LQKENI. V lost 3 bases to trimming and J lost 2 bases; unmatched junction nucleotides: 4. This CDR3 spans 15 amino acids. The DNA for the CDR3 is TGTGCCAGCTCACCTTCAAGCGGGAGGCAAGAGACCCAGTACTTC. It codes for CASSPSSGRQETQYF.

V is TRBV10-1 and J is TRBJ2-3, with 8 nucleotides matching TRBD2. This CDR3 spans 16 amino acids. Germline CDR1 reads WNHNN; CDR2 reads SYGVQD (reference sequence). Trimming removed 8 bases from V and 2 bases from J; junction bases left unmatched: 12. This CDR3 is CASRPGAGGDTDTQYF. In DNA, the CDR3 is TGCGCCAGCCGACCGGGGGCGGGGGGTGACACAGATACGCAGTATTTT.

The chain uses TRBV19 and TRBJ2-2; D remains ambiguous. Trimming removed 3 bases at V and 4 bases at J, with 9 bases between. The CDR3 length is 14 residues. Germline CDR1 reads LNHDA; CDR2 reads SQIVND (reference sequence). The CDR3 is CASSIPRGTGELFF. The CDR3 DNA is TGTGCCAGTAGTATTCCTCGCGGCACCGGGGAGCTGTTTTTT.

This chain joins TRBV2 and TRBJ1-4; D uncertain. The germline CDR1 and CDR2 sequences are SNHLY and FYNNEI. V lost 6 bases and J lost 8, with 13 bases in between. The CDR3 loop spans 13 amino acids. For the CDR3, the DNA is TGTGCCAGCAGGTCCCCCCGAGGGGAAAAACTGTTTTTT. Protein sequence: CASRSPRGEKLFF.

The genes are TRBV24-1 and TRBJ2-1, with 10 bases that match TRBD1. The V gene's germline CDR1 is KGHDR and CDR2 SFDVKD. The V and J ends lost 3 bases and 5 bases, in that order; junction bases with no gene match: 3. This CDR3 is 15 amino acids long. CDR3 protein: CATSDAGTGDNEQFF. DNA for the CDR3: TGTGCCACCAGTGATGCCGGGACAGGGGACAATGAGCAGTTCTTC.